This T cell receptor beta chain was obtained from a study of shared clonotypes between healthy human individuals. The CDR3 is made up of 13 amino acids. Per germline, CDR1 SGDLS and CDR2 YYNGEE. V lost 4 bases and J 3 bases, leaving 8 bases between the germline ends. CD8 cells classed as naive were CD45RO-negative and positively selected for CCR7, excluding terminally differentiated effector memory CD45RA+ cells. Repertoires were generated with immunoSEQ multiplex PCR, while TCRdb's copy carries only in-frame clones and drops some. The sample has 2 million or so clones; over 85% are singletons. The sequenced sample was naive CD8+ T cells sorted from blood. The sequence derives from a man younger than 35 in good health. The rearrangement joins TRBV9 to TRBJ2-1; possible D gene TRBD2, 5 bases. CDR3 region: CASSPGDYNEQFF. CDR3 DNA sequence: TGTGCCAGCAGCCCCGGGGACTACAATGAGCAGTTCTTC. The variable domain in full, completed from reference TRBV9 and TRBJ2-1, reads DSGVTQTPKHLITATGQRVTLRCSPRSGDLSVYWYQQSLDQGLQFLIQYYNGEERAKGNILERFSAQQFPDLHSELNLSSLELGDSALYFCASSPGDYNEQFFGPGTRLTVL.